This T cell receptor (beta chain) was captured in a study of blood T cells in healthy people across ages (dated by TCRdb to the mid-2010s). Turning to the overall study: Template switching captured roughly one uniquely barcoded TCR beta cDNA molecule per two T cells in model experiments. Age-related changes in TCR beta repertoire diversity were measured in the study by deep sequencing normalized with unique cDNA molecular identifiers. The donors were divided into four age groups: young (average around 16 years), middle-aged (approximately 42), aged (approximately 59) and long-lived (around 87). To avoid experimental bias, donors of different ages were randomly spread across the sequencing lanes. For two donors (one aged 18 to 30 and one aged 80 or older), the study analyzed two additional independent replicas of 1 million unique cDNA reads from the same blood draw.

The study at large found these results: There was a strong correlation between observed TCR beta diversity and the percentage of naive T cells measured by flow cytometry. Total diversity estimates from one million sequenced T cells were considered lower bounds and underestimates. Donor CMV infection status was unknown, potentially confounding age-related changes in expanded clonotypes. Compared with the aged group, the long-lived group had more naive CD4+ T cells, fewer expanded clones and increased TCR diversity, suggesting age selection. As age increased, observed TCR beta diversity per million T cells dropped in a roughly linear way, and a significant reduction was already evident by age 40. Since profiling was done on bulk unsorted PBMCs, naive and antigen-experienced compartments could not be conclusively compared.

Library creation used 5' RACE. Sequencing instrument: Illumina HiSeq 2500. The second PCR ran for about 6 to 12 cycles and used a J-beta primer mix along with a sample-barcoded 5' primer. A template-switch 5' adaptor carrying 12 random nucleotides introduced a unique molecular identifier onto each TCR beta cDNA molecule. Each sample yielded at least 2.5 million CDR3-containing paired-end reads. First-strand cDNA synthesis was performed from all RNA using the Mint cDNA synthesis kit, with priming by a TRBC-specific oligonucleotide. Following uracil-DNA glycosylase treatment, all cDNA underwent a first 18-cycle PCR with the universal primers M1SS and BC2_uni_R. Processing in the source paper ran as follows. Normalization of each sample was performed by random selection of 1 million high-quality reads, each carrying a distinct molecular identifier. Reads sharing molecular identifiers were discarded rather than binned into consensus sequences. MiTCR, set to a Q25 quality threshold and the strictest error-elimination algorithm, was used for CDR3 identification, clonotype clustering and error correction. A nonparametric unseen species model using Euler transformation provided a lower-bound estimate of total TCR beta diversity. TCRdb reprocessed the public reads (quality trimming at Q25 with fastp, clone calling with MiXCR) and kept in-frame beta chains. When rows share a CDR3 protein, they turn into one entry using the most common DNA and genes. The V and J calls, along with clone size, are taken from TCRdb and not from the paper's own processing. This sample is represented by 790,000 or so distinct CDR3 sequences; about half of them were singletons. The top ten hold 15% to 20% of the sample.

As to this clonotype: Its antigen is unknown. Base qualities were left out, and no much larger clone turns up one base away.

The germline V gene encodes CDR1 MNHEY and CDR2 SVGAGI. Its CDR3 holds 15 amino acids, cysteine through phenylalanine. Of the read, only the CDR3 DNA is kept; its 45 bases are in frame from base 1. V has 6 bases trimmed and J has 6 bases trimmed; junction bases matching no gene number 7. The donors were around 39 Caucasian individuals from Russia, aged roughly 6 to 100 years, who were systemically healthy. About 9.6 milliliters of peripheral blood were collected from each donor into EDTA-treated Vacutainer tubes. Ficoll-Paque density-gradient centrifugation was used to isolate PBMCs, with at least 6 million obtained per sample. Trizol reagent was used to extract total RNA from the PBMCs, yielding at least 5.5 micrograms per sample. Naive CD45RAhigh/CD27high T cell percentages were measured by flow cytometry on a PBMC aliquot from every donor.

Source material: blood. This TCR was recovered from a man older than 75 in good health. The chain couples TRBV6-5 to TRBJ1-5; the junction holds 11 bases that match TRBD1. The DNA is as follows: TGTGCCAGCAGCCGGACAGGGGGCGGGAGTCAGCCCCAGCATTTT. Its protein is CASSRTGGGSQPQHF.